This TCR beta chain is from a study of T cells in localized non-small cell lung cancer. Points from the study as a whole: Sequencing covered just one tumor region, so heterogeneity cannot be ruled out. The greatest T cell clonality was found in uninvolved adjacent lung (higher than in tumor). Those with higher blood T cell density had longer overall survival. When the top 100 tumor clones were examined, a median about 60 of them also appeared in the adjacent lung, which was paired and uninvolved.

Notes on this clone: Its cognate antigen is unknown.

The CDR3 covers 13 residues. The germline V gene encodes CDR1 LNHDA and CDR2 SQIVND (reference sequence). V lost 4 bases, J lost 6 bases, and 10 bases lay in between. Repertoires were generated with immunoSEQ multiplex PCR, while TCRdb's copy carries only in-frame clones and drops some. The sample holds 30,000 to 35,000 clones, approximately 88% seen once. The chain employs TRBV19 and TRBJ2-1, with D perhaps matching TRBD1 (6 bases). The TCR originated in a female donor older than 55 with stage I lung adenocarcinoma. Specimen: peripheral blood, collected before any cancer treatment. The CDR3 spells CASSTPGANEQFF. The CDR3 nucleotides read TGTGCCAGTAGTACCCCAGGGGCCAATGAGCAGTTCTTC.